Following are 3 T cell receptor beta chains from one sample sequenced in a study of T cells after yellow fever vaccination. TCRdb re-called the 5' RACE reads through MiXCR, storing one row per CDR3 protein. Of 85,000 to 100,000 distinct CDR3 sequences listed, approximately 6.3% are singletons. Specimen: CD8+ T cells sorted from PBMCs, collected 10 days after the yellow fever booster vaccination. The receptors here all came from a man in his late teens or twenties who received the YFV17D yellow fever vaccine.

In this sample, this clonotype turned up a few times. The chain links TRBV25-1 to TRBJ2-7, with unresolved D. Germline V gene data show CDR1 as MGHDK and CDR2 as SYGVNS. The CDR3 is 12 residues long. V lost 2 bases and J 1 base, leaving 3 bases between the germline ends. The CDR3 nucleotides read TGTGCCAGCAGTGAACAGTCCTACGAGCAGTACGTC. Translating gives CASSEQSYEQYV.

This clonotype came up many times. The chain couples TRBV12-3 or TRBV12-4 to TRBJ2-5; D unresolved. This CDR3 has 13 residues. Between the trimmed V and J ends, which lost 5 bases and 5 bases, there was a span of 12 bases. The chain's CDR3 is CASSTSRPETQYF. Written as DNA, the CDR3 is TGTGCCAGCAGTACTTCCAGGCCTGAGACCCAGTACTTC.

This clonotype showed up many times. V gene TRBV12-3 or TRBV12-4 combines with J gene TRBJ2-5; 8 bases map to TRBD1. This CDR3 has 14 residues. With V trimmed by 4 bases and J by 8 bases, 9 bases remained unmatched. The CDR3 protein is CASSSDGTGGTQYF. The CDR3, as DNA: TGTGCCAGCAGTTCGGATGGGACAGGTGGCACCCAGTACTTC.